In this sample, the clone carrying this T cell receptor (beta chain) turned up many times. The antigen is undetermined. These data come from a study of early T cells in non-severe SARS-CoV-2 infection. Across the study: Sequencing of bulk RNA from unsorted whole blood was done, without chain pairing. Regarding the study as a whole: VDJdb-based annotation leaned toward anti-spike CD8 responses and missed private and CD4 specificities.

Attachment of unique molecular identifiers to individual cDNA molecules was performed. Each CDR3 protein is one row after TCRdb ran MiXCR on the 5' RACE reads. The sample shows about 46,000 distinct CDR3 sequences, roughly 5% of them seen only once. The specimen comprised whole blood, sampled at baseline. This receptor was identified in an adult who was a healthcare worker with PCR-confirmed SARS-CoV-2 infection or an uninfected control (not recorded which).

The CDR3 nucleotides are TGTGCCAGCAGTGAAGGGACGCCGTACGAGCAGTACTTC. Translation: CASSEGTPYEQYF. The rearrangement uses TRBV2 and TRBJ2-7; D not certain. Per germline, CDR1 SNHLY and CDR2 FYNNEI. V lost 1 base, J lost 4 bases, and 8 bases lay in between. The CDR3 loop spans 13 amino acids.